The clone carrying this T cell receptor (beta chain) was seen only a few times. V shed 5 bases and J 3 bases; nucleotides not matched to a gene: 17. The CDR3 contains 18 residues. Germline lookup yields CDR1 PRHDT and CDR2 FYEKMQ (reference sequence). TCRdb passed the RT-PCR reads through MiXCR, listing each CDR3 protein once. In the table there are 800,000 or so distinct CDR3 sequences, over 20% of which are singletons. The data were obtained in a study of response to subunit inactivated influenza vaccine. This TCR was recovered from a man between 45 and 60 years old who received an inactivated influenza vaccine. The material was PBMCs from blood, obtained 5 days after vaccination. J is TRBJ2-7 and V is TRBV13; 9 positions agree with TRBD1. The CDR3, as DNA: TGTGCCAGCAGCGGTGGAATTGGACAGGGGACTTTCAACTACGAGCAGTACTTC. Amino acid sequence: CASSGGIGQGTFNYEQYF.